This TCR beta chain was obtained from a study of T cell repertoires in cytomegalovirus infection. The sample holds many counts of this clonotype. This CDR3 contains 17 residues. With 1 base removed from V and 0 bases from J, the gap between germline ends came to 14 bases. Germline V gene sequence: CDR1 SGHVS, CDR2 FNYEAQ. Each CDR3 protein gets one entry after TCRdb re-called the reads with MiXCR. The sample has about 310,000 distinct CDR3 sequences, roughly 15% seen once. The sample was PBMCs. The V call is TRBV7-6, the J call TRBJ2-3, with TRBD2 as a possible D gene (6 bases). The source is a human donor in good health (CMV status not recorded). Some clones in this sample may be carry-over from other donors' samples. This CDR3 reads CASSLVGAGTSTDTQYF. The DNA of the CDR3 is TGTGCCAGCAGCTTAGTCGGAGCAGGGACTAGCACAGATACGCAGTATTTT.